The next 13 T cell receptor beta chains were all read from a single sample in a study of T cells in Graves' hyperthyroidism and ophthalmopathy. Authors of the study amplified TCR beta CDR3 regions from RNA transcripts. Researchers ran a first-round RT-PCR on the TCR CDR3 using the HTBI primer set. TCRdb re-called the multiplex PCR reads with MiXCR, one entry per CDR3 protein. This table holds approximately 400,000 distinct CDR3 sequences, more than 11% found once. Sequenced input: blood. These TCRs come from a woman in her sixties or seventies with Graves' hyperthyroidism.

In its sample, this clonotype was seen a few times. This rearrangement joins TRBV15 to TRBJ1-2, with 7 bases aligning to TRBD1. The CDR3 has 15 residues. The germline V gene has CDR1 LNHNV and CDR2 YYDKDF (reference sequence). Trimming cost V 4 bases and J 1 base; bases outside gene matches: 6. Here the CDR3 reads CATSNSDRDNYGYTF. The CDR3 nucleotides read TGTGCCACCAGCAATAGCGACAGGGATAACTATGGCTACACCTTC.

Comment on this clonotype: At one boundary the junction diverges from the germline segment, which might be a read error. The CDR3 nucleotides read TGTGCCATCAGTGACGGACAGGGTTTCTACGAGCAGTACTTC. Translated, it gives CAISDGQGFYEQYF. The chain employs TRBV6-1 and TRBJ2-7, with 8 bases fitting TRBD1. Germline assignment: CDR1 MNHNS and CDR2 SASEGT. There are 14 residues in the CDR3.

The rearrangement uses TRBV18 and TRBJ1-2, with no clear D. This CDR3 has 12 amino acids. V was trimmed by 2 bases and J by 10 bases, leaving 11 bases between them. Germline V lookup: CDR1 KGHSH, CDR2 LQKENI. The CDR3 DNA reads TGTGCCAGCTCACCAGGGCGTGCTGACTACACCTTC. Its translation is CASSPGRADYTF.

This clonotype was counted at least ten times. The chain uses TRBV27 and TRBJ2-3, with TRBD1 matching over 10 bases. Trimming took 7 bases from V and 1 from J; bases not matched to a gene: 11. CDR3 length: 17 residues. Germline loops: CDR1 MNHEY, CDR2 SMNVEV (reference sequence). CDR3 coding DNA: TGTGCCAGCAAGCTAAGGACCGGGACAGGGGGCACAGATACGCAGTATTTT. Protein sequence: CASKLRTGTGGTDTQYF.

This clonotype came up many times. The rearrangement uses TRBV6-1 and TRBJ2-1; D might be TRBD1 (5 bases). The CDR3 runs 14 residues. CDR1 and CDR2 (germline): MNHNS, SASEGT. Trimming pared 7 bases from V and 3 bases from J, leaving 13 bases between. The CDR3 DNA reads TGTGCCAGCATTCCGACAGACCTCTACAATGAGCAGTTCTTC. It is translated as CASIPTDLYNEQFF.

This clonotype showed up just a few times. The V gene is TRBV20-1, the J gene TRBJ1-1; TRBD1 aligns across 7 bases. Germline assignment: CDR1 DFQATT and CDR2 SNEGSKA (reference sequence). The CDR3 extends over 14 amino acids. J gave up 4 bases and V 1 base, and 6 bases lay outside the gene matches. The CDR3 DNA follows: TGCAGTGCTAGAGGCGGGACAGAGGCCACTGAAGCTTTCTTT. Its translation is CSARGGTEATEAFF.

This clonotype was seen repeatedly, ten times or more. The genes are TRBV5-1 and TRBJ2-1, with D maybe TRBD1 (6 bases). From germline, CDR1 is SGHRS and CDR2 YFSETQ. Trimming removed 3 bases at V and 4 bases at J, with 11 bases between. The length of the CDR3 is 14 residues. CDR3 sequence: CASSYRGQYNEQFF. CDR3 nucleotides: TGCGCCAGCAGCTACCGAGGACAGTACAATGAGCAGTTCTTC.

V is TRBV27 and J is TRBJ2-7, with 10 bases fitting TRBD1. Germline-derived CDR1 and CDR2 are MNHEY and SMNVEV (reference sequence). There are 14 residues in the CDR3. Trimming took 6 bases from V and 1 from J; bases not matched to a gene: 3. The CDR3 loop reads CASRGQGWSYEQYF. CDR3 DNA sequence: TGTGCCAGCAGGGGACAGGGGTGGTCCTACGAGCAGTACTTC.

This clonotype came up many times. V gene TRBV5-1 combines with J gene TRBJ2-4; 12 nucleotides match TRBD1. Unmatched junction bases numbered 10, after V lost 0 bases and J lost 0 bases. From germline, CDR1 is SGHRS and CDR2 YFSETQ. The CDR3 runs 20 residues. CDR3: CASSLGDRGRGNLAKNIQYF. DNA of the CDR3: TGCGCCAGCAGCTTGGGGGACAGGGGGCGCGGGAACCTAGCCAAAAACATTCAGTACTTC.

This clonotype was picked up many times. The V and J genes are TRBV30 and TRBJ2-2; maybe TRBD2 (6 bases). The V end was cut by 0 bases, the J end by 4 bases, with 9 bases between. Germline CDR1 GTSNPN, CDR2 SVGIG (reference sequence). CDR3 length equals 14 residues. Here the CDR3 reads CAWSVEGSTGELFF. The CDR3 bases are TGTGCCTGGAGTGTGGAGGGGTCCACCGGGGAGCTGTTTTTT.

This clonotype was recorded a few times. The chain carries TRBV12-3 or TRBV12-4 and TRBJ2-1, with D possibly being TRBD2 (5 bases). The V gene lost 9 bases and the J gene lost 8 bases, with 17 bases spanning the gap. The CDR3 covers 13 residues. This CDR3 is CASGAVFFDEQFF. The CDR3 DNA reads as TGTGCCAGTGGAGCGGTATTCTTCGATGAGCAGTTCTTC.

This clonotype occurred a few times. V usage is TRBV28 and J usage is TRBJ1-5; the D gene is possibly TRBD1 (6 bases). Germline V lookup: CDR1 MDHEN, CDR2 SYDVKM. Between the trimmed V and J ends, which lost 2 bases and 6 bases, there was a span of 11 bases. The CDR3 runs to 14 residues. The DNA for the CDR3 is TGTGCCAGCAGTTTAAGCAGGGGTGGTCAGCCCCAGCATTTT. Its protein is CASSLSRGGQPQHF.

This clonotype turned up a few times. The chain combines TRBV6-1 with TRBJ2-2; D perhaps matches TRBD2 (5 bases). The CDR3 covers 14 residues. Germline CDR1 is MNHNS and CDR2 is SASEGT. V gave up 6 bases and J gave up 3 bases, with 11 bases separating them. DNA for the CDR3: TGTGCCAGCAGAGGGAGTTTGGACACCGGGGAGCTGTTTTTT. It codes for CASRGSLDTGELFF.